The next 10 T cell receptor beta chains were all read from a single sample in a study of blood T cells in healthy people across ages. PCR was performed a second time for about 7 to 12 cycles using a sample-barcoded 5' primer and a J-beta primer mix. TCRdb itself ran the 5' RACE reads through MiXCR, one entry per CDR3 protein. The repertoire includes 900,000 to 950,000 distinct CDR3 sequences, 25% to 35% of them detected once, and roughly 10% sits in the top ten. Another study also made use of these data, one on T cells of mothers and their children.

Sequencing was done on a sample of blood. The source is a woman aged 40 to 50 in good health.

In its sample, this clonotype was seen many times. CDR3 DNA sequence: TGCGCCAGCAGCTTGTTACCCCGAGAGACCCAGTACTTC. Protein product: CASSLLPRETQYF. The chain joins TRBV5-1 to TRBJ2-5; D not resolved. The CDR3 sequence is 13 residues long. V shed 1 base and J shed 4 bases, with 8 bases lying between them. CDR1 is SGHRS, CDR2 YFSETQ, per germline.

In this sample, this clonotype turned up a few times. The CDR3 loop reads CASSLEGTSGGASFTDTQYF. As DNA, the CDR3 is TGCGCCAGCAGCTTGGAGGGGACTAGCGGGGGGGCCTCTTTCACAGATACGCAGTATTTT. The chain couples TRBV5-1 to TRBJ2-3; 16 bases align to TRBD2. Looked up from germline, CDR1 is SGHRS and CDR2 is YFSETQ. The V gene end was trimmed by 0 bases and the J gene end by 2 bases; junction bases not matched to a gene: 9. CDR3 length: 20 amino acids.

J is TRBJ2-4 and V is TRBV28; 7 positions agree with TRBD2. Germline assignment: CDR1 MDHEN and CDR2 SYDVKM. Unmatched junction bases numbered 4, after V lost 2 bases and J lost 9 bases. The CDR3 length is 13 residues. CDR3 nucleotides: TGTGCCAGCAGTTTAGCTAGCGGTAGCATTCAGTACTTC. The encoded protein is CASSLASGSIQYF. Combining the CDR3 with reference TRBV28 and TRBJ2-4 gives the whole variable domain DVKVTQSSRYLVKRTGEKVFLECVQDMDHENMFWYRQDPGLGLRLIYFSYDVKMKEKGDIPEGYSVSREKKERFSLILESASTNQTSMYLCASSLASGSIQYFGAGTRLSVL.

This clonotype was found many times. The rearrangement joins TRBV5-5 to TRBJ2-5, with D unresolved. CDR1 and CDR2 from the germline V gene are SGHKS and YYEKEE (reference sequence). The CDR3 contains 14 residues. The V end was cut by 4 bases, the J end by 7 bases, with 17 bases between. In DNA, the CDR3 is TGTGCCAGCAGCCTCCCCTACATCCGGAGGACCCAGTACTTC. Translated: CASSLPYIRRTQYF.

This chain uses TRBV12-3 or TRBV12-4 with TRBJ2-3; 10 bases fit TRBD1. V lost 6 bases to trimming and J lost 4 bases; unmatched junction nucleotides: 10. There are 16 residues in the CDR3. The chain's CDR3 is CASSSLLTGGSDTQYF. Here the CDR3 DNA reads TGTGCCAGCAGCTCCTTATTGACAGGGGGCTCAGATACGCAGTATTTT.

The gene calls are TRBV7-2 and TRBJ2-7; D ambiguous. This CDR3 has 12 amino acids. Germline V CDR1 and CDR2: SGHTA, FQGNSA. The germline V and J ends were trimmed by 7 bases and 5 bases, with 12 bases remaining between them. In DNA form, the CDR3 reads TGTGCCAGCACCCAAACAGACGACGAGCAGTACTTC. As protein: CASTQTDDEQYF.

In DNA form, the CDR3 reads TGTGCCAGCAGTCAAGAGACTGTAGCGGGGGGAGGGGAGCTGTTTTTT. Protein product: CASSQETVAGGGELFF. The rearrangement joins TRBV9 to TRBJ2-2, with TRBD2 identical over 10 bases. The junction had 12 bases not matched to a gene; V was cut back by 5 bases and J by 8 bases. Germline CDR1 reads SGDLS; CDR2 reads YYNGEE. The CDR3 contains 16 residues.

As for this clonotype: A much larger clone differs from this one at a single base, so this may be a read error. The CDR3 loop is CASSNRDRAYKQYF. The CDR3 DNA follows: TGTGCCAGCAGCAACCGGGACAGGGCCTACAAGCAGTACTTC. The chain has TRBV7-9 and TRBJ2-4, with 9 bases aligning to TRBD1. Germline assignment: CDR1 SEHNR and CDR2 FQNEAQ (reference sequence). This CDR3 is 14 amino acids long. Germline trimming cut 5 bases from V and 13 bases from J; bases unmatched to any gene: 12. The whole variable domain, filled in from reference TRBV7-9 and TRBJ2-4, reads DTGVSQNPRHKITKRGQNVTFRCDPISEHNRLYWYRQTLGQGPEFLTYFQNEAQLEKSRLLSDRFSAERPKGSFSTLEIQRTEQGDSAMYLCASSNRDRAYKQYFGAGTRLSVL.

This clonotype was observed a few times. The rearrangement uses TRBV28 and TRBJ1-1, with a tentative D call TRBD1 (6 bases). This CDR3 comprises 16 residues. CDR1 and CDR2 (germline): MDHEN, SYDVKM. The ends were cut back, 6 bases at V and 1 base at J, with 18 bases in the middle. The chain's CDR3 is CASSLVGHKANTEAFF. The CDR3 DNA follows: TGTGCCAGCAGCTTAGTGGGACATAAAGCGAACACTGAAGCTTTCTTT.

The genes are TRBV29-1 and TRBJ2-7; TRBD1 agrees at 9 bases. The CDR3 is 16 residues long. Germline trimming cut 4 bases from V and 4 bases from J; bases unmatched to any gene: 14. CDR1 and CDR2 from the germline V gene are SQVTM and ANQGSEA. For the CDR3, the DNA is TGCAGCGTTGGGCCCATAGCCAGACAGGGGGGGTACGAGCAGTACTTC. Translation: CSVGPIARQGGYEQYF.